Presented here are 10 T cell receptor beta chains from one specimen sequenced in a study of OX40 agonist ivuxolimab in advanced cancers. The method was the immunoSEQ multiplex PCR assay. TCRdb mirrors the immuneACCESS table, restricted to in-frame sequences. Some clones are absent from its copies; in checked studies, under half trace to an unresolved V gene, and the reason for the others is unknown. This sample is represented by tens of thousands of clones; about four fifths of them were singletons. About 35% of the sample is taken by the ten largest. The sample in question was CD4+ or CD8+ T cells sorted from blood, obtained in a trial of the OX40 agonist ivuxolimab. These receptors all stem from an adult with an advanced solid tumor such as melanoma, head and neck, liver or kidney cancer.

The count of this clone is one. The chain has TRBV4-2 and TRBJ1-2; 8 positions agree with TRBD1. V gave up 1 base and J gave up 4 bases; unmatched junction bases: 8. The CDR3 extends over 16 amino acids. Germline CDR1 reads LGHNA; CDR2 reads YNFKEQ. The chain's CDR3 is CASSQGSGQESYGYTF. The DNA for the CDR3 is TGTGCCAGCAGCCAAGGGTCGGGACAGGAGAGCTATGGCTACACCTTC.

The CDR3 reads CASSSLAAGEQYF. In nucleotides, the CDR3 is TGTGCCAGTAGTAGTCTAGCAGCGGGTGAGCAGTACTTC. V is TRBV19 and J is TRBJ2-7, with D perhaps TRBD2 (6 bases). The CDR3 is made up of 13 amino acids. CDR1 and CDR2 from the germline V gene are LNHDA and SQIVND (reference sequence). Trimming stripped 4 bases from V and 7 bases from J, with 14 bases between.

The V and J genes are TRBV10-1 and TRBJ2-1, with D perhaps given as TRBD1 or TRBD2 (5 bases each). Between the trimmed V and J ends, which lost 4 bases and 0 bases, there was a span of 19 bases. This CDR3 region has 18 residues. Germline V gene lookup returns CDR1 WNHNN and CDR2 SYGVQD (reference sequence). The CDR3 DNA follows: TGCGCCAGCAGTGGGATGATCCGGGACCCCAGCTCCTACAATGAGCAGTTCTTC. Its protein is CASSGMIRDPSSYNEQFF.

The chain has TRBV5-1 and TRBJ1-1; D is undetermined. The germline V and J ends were trimmed by 0 bases and 3 bases, with 9 bases remaining between them. CDR3 length: 14 amino acids. In germline, CDR1 is SGHRS, CDR2 YFSETQ. CDR3 in amino acids: CASSLDPDYTEAFF. In DNA, the CDR3 is TGCGCCAGCAGCTTGGACCCAGATTACACTGAAGCTTTCTTT.

This clone was observed once. The rearrangement joins TRBV18 to TRBJ2-7, with D uncertain. This CDR3 is built from 13 residues. Germline assignment: CDR1 KGHSH and CDR2 LQKENI. Deletions cut 3 bases from V and 3 bases from J, with 9 bases between. CDR3 coding DNA: TGTGCCAGCTCACCGGGCAGGCTCTACGAGCAGTACTTC. It specifies CASSPGRLYEQYF.

The rearrangement links TRBV5-6 to TRBJ2-7; the match to TRBD2 covers 8 bases. The germline gives CDR1 SGHDT, CDR2 YYEEEE. There are 13 residues in the CDR3. V lost 6 bases and J lost 5; bases outside the gene matches: 7. CDR3 DNA sequence: TGTGCCAGCAAAGCGGGAGTAATCGACGAGCAGTACTTC. The encoded protein is CASKAGVIDEQYF.

The rearrangement links TRBV28 to TRBJ1-2; TRBD1 agrees at 7 bases. Unmatched junction bases numbered 3, after V lost 6 bases and J lost 2 bases. Germline V gene lookup returns CDR1 MDHEN and CDR2 SYDVKM. The CDR3 spans 13 residues. CDR3 amino acids: CASRVTGNYGYTF. Written as DNA, the CDR3 is TGTGCCAGCAGAGTGACAGGGAACTATGGCTACACCTTC.

This clone occurred once. The CDR3 DNA reads as TGTGCCAGCAGTTTTCCCGGGACTAGCGGGATCCACAATGAGCAGTTCTTC. Its protein product is CASSFPGTSGIHNEQFF. The genes are TRBV27 and TRBJ2-1; 13 nucleotides agree with TRBD2. The junction had 7 bases not matched to a gene; V was cut back by 3 bases and J by 5 bases. This CDR3 is built from 17 residues. Germline V gene data show CDR1 as MNHEY and CDR2 as SMNVEV (reference sequence).

In this sample, this clone turned up once. This chain connects TRBV6-1 to TRBJ2-7; TRBD1 matches at 9 bases. In germline, CDR1 is MNHNS, CDR2 SASEGT. This CDR3 spans 14 amino acids. Germline trimming cut 6 bases from V and 6 bases from J; bases unmatched to any gene: 9. The DNA for the CDR3 is TGTGCCAGCAGCCTCGGGGACAGGGCTAGCGAGCAGTACTTC. Encoded protein: CASSLGDRASEQYF.

This chain uses TRBV10-3 with TRBJ1-4, with D maybe TRBD1 (5 bases). Looked up from germline, CDR1 is ENHRY and CDR2 is SYGVKD. The V gene lost 3 bases and the J gene lost 3 bases, with 20 bases spanning the gap. This CDR3 comprises 18 residues. Written as DNA, the CDR3 is TGTGCCATCAGTGAAATGTTCATCGGGGAGACAGCTAATGAAAAACTGTTTTTT. The encoded protein is CAISEMFIGETANEKLFF.